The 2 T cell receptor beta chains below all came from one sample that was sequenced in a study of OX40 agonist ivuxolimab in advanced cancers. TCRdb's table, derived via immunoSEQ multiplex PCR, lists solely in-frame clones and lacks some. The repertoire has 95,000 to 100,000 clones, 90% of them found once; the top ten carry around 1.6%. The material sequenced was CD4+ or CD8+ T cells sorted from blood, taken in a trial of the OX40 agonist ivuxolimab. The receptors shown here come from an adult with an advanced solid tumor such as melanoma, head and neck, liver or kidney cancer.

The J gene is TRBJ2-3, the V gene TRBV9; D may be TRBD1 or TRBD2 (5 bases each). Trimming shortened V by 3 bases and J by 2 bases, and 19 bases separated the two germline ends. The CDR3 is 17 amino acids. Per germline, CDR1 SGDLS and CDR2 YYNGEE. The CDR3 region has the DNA TGTGCCAGCAGCGCTCCGCCCGGGACCGCAGTCACAGATACGCAGTATTTT. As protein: CASSAPPGTAVTDTQYF.

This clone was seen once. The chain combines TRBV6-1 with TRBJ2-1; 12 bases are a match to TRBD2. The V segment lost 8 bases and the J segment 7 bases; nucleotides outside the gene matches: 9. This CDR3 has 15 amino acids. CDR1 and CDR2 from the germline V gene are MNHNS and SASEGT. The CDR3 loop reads CASPRLAGVSNEQFF. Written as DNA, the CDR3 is TGTGCCAGCCCTAGACTAGCGGGAGTTTCAAATGAGCAGTTCTTC.